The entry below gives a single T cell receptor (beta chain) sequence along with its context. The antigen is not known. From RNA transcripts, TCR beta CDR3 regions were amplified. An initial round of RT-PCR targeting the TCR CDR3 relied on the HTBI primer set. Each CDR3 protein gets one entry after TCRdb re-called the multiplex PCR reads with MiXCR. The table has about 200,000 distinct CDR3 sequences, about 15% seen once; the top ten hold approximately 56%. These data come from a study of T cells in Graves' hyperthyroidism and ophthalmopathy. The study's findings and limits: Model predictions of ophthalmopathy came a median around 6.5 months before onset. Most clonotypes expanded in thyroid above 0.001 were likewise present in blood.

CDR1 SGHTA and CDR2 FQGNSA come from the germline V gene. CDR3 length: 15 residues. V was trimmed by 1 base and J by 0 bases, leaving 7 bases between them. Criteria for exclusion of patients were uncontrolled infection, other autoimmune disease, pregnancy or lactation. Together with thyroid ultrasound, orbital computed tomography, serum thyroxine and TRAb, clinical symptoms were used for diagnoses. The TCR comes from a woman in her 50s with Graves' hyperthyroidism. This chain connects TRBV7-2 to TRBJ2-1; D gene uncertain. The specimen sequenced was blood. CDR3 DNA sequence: TGTGCCAGCAGCTTAGGGCGAGACTCCTACAATGAGCAGTTCTTC. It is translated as CASSLGRDSYNEQFF.